These 12 T cell receptor beta chains share one sample of origin, sequenced in a study of shared clonotypes between healthy human individuals. Data came from immunoSEQ multiplex PCR; TCRdb stores just in-frame clones and leaves some out. The sample has about 560,000 clones; roughly four fifths are singletons. The sample comprised PBMCs. These receptors were obtained from a woman aged 40 to 49 in good health. Some clones in this sample may be carry-over from other donors' samples.

The V and J genes are TRBV11-2 and TRBJ2-3; D is uncertain. V was shortened by 2 bases and J by 2 bases, with 2 bases between the two germline ends. This CDR3 has 12 residues. Germline CDR1 SGHAT, CDR2 FQNNGV. CDR3 DNA: TGTGCCAGCAGCTTATTCACAGATACGCAGTATTTT. Encoded protein: CASSLFTDTQYF.

The rearrangement joins TRBV11-3 to TRBJ2-7; 14 bases match TRBD2. J lost 3 bases, V lost 5 bases, and 18 bases had no gene match. From germline, CDR1 is SGHNT and CDR2 YENEEA. The CDR3 covers 20 residues. The CDR3 nucleotides are TGTGCCAGCAGCCCTCTAGGGCCGGGACTAGCGGGAGTCTTTGACTACGAGCAGTACTTC. This translates into CASSPLGPGLAGVFDYEQYF.

Here the CDR3 DNA reads TGCGCCAGCAGACTGGGGCAGGGAACGTCTGGAAACACCATATATTTT. Translation: CASRLGQGTSGNTIYF. J is TRBJ1-3 and V is TRBV23-1, with a tentative D call TRBD1 (5 bases). TRBV23-1 is an ORF for which the function is uncertain. V gave up 6 bases and J gave up 1 base, with 16 bases separating them. The CDR3 length is 16 residues.

The chain uses TRBV15 and TRBJ2-3, with TRBD2 matching 13 bases. Trimming took 3 bases from V and 6 from J; bases not matched to a gene: 6. This CDR3 comprises 16 residues. The germline CDR1 and CDR2 sequences are LNHNV and YYDKDF (reference sequence). The CDR3 spells CATSRRLAGGTDTQYF. The CDR3 DNA is TGTGCCACCAGCAGGCGACTAGCGGGAGGTACGGATACGCAGTATTTT.

V and J are TRBV15 and TRBJ2-2; the D is unclear. The CDR3 runs 14 residues. Germline V CDR1 and CDR2: LNHNV, YYDKDF (reference sequence). With 3 bases removed from V and 6 bases from J, the gap between germline ends came to 11 bases. CDR3 sequence: CATSSFSGSGELFF. In DNA form, the CDR3 reads TGTGCCACCAGCAGTTTCTCAGGATCCGGGGAGCTGTTTTTT.

V usage is TRBV7-9 and J usage is TRBJ2-1; D is perhaps TRBD1 or TRBD2 (5 bases each). V was shortened by 5 bases and J by 0 bases, with 14 bases between the two germline ends. The CDR3 has 16 amino acids. The germline CDR1 and CDR2 sequences are SEHNR and FQNEAQ (reference sequence). CDR3 sequence: CASSAPGTPSYNEQFF. CDR3 bases: TGTGCCAGCAGCGCCCCGGGGACGCCCTCCTACAATGAGCAGTTCTTC.

The genes are TRBV27 and TRBJ1-1, with no clear D. CDR1 is MNHEY and CDR2 is SMNVEV in the germline V gene (reference sequence). V lost 4 bases and J lost 1, with 10 bases in between. The CDR3 is made up of 14 amino acids. The DNA for the CDR3 is TGTGCCAGCAGTTCACCCCTAAGGAACACTGAAGCTTTCTTT. This translates into CASSSPLRNTEAFF.

CDR3 loop: CASSMGPAGPTDTQYF. For the CDR3, the DNA is TGTGCCAGTAGTATGGGGCCCGCGGGTCCCACAGATACGCAGTATTTT. The V and J genes are TRBV19 and TRBJ2-3, with D tentatively TRBD1 or TRBD2 (5 bases each). Trimming left V 3 bases short and J 2 bases short, with 15 bases between. The CDR3 loop spans 16 amino acids. Germline CDR1 reads LNHDA; CDR2 reads SQIVND (reference sequence).

The chain combines TRBV7-2 with TRBJ1-1; unclear D gene. The CDR3 length is 13 residues. The germline V gene has CDR1 SGHTA and CDR2 FQGNSA. Trimming stripped 6 bases from V and 1 base from J, with 9 bases between. The CDR3 coding sequence is TGTGCCAGCAGTATCTACAGGAACACTGAAGCTTTCTTT. Protein: CASSIYRNTEAFF.

The J gene is TRBJ2-7, the V gene TRBV7-8; D is perhaps TRBD2 (6 bases). Trimming took 4 bases from V and 4 from J, leaving 26 bases between them. Germline CDR1 reads SGHVS; CDR2 reads FQNEAQ. The length of the CDR3 is 18 residues. The CDR3 reads CASSSPGGWEAKIYEQYF. CDR3 sequence (DNA): TGTGCCAGCAGCTCCCCCGGAGGGTGGGAGGCAAAAATATACGAGCAGTACTTC.

The gene calls are TRBV27 and TRBJ1-5; 7 nucleotides line up with TRBD1. The V gene end was trimmed by 6 bases and the J gene end by 6 bases; junction bases not matched to a gene: 5. The CDR3 consists of 13 residues. Germline V gene sequence: CDR1 MNHEY, CDR2 SMNVEV (reference sequence). CDR3 residues: CASRTGSGQPQHF. CDR3 DNA sequence: TGTGCCAGCAGGACAGGGTCTGGTCAGCCCCAGCATTTT.

The V call is TRBV30, the J call TRBJ2-5, with D tentatively TRBD2 (6 bases). The V end lost 8 bases, the J end lost 5 bases, and 18 bases lay between the germline ends. CDR1 GTSNPN and CDR2 SVGIG come from the germline V gene (reference sequence). This CDR3 spans 13 amino acids. The DNA of the CDR3 is TGTGCCATGCAGGAGGGGCGGGGTGAGACCCAGTACTTC. The encoded protein is CAMQEGRGETQYF.